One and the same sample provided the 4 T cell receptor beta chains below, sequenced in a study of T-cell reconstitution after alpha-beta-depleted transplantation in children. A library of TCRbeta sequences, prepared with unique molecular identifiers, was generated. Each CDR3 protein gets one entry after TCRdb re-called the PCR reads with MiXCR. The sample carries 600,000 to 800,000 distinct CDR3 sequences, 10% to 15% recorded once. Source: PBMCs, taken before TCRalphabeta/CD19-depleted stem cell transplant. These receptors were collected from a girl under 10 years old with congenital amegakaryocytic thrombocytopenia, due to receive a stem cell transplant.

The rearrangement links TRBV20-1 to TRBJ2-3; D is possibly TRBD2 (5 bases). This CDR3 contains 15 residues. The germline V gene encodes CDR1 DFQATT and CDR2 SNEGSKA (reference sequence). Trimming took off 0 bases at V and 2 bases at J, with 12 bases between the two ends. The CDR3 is CSARDPERITDTQYF. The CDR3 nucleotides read TGCAGTGCTAGAGATCCGGAGCGGATCACAGATACGCAGTATTTT.

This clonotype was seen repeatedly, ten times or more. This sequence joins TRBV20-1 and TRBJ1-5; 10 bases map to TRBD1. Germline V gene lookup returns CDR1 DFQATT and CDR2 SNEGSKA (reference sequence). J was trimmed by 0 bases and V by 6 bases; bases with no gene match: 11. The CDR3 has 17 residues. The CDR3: CSAIRDRGGYSNQPQHF. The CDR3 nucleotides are TGCAGTGCCATCCGGGACAGGGGTGGGTATAGCAATCAGCCCCAGCATTTT.

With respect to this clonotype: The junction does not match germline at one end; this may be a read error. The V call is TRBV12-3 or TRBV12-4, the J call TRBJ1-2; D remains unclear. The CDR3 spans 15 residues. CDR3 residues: CASSLATHSIDGDTF. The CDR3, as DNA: TGTGCCAGCAGTTTAGCGACCCACTCGATCGATGGCGACACCTTC.

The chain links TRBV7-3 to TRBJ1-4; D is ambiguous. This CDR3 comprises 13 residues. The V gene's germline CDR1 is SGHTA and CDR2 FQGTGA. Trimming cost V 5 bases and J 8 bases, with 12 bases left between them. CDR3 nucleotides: TGTGCCAGCAGCCCCCGGGGAGGAGAAAAACTGTTTTTT. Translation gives CASSPRGGEKLFF.